These T cell receptor beta chains were read from a single sample in a study of blood T cell repertoires in COVID-19. TCRdb's copy holds only in-frame clones and misses some; the assay was immunoSEQ multiplex PCR. Of some 190,000 clones listed, over 65% were seen once; the top ten hold 15% to 20%. Sequencing was done on a sample of peripheral blood. The receptors come from an older person with COVID-19, enrolled during active disease. CDR3s include the opening cysteine and the closing phenylalanine or tryptophan. A D gene is named only where the DNA matches it firmly. Clone size appears in some rows only: once, few, many, or a class for an expanded clone.

J,D,size,V,DNA,CDR3
TRBJ2-7,-,-,TRBV21-1,TGTGCCAGCAGCAATCCCTTTGGGGGGGGGCCTCCGGAGCAGTACTTC,CASSNPFGGGPPEQYF
TRBJ1-1,-,-,TRBV19,TGTGCCAGTAGTTTAGGTACCAGCACTGAAGCTTTCTTT,CASSLGTSTEAFF
TRBJ2-2,-,-,TRBV19,TGTGCCAGTAGTATTTGGTCTGGGGGCAACACCGGGGAGCTGTTTTTT,CASSIWSGGNTGELFF
TRBJ1-1,-,-,TRBV6-5,TGTGCCAGCAGTTACTCGATGCAGGGTATGAACACTGAAGCTTTCTTT,CASSYSMQGMNTEAFF
TRBJ2-2,-,-,TRBV5-6,TGTGCCAGCAGCTTGACCGGGGGGCTGATAACCGGGGAGCTGTTTTTT,CASSLTGGLITGELFF
TRBJ2-2,-,-,TRBV19,TGTGCCAGTAGTATAGCCGGCAGGGGGGACACCGGGGAGCTGTTTTTT,CASSIAGRGDTGELFF
TRBJ1-2,-,-,TRBV5-4,TGTGCCAGCAGCTTGGGACCGACCGGGGACTATGGCTACACCTTC,CASSLGPTGDYGYTF
TRBJ2-1,TRBD2,-,TRBV5-4,TGTGCCAGCAGCTCGGGGGGGCGGCCAGAGCAGTTCTTC,CASSSGGRPEQFF
TRBJ1-2,-,-,TRBV6-5,TGTGCCAGCTTTACAGGCTCTAACTATGGCTACACCTTC,CASFTGSNYGYTF
TRBJ1-2,TRBD1,-,TRBV5-8,TGTGCCAGCAGCTCCCAGGGGGGAGGAGGCTACACCTTC,CASSSQGGGGYTF
TRBJ1-5,-,-,TRBV5-1,TGCGCCAGCAGCTATACGGGCAATCAGCCCCAGCATTTT,CASSYTGNQPQHF
TRBJ1-2,TRBD1,-,TRBV5-4,TGTGCCAGCAGCTCAGGACAGGGGAAGCTGTATGGCTACACCTTC,CASSSGQGKLYGYTF
TRBJ2-1,-,-,TRBV6-1,TGTGCCAGCAGTGAAGCGCGGGGTACCTACAATGAGCAGTTCTTC,CASSEARGTYNEQFF
TRBJ1-6,TRBD1,-,TRBV7-9,TGTGCCAGCAGCTTGGAGACAGGGGGCAATTCACCCCTCCACTTT,CASSLETGGNSPLHF
TRBJ2-1,TRBD2,-,TRBV13,TGTGCCAGCAGCCGGACTAGCGGGGGGGTGCCCTACAATGAGCAGTTCTTC,CASSRTSGGVPYNEQFF
TRBJ2-1,-,-,TRBV5-1,TGCGCCAGCAGCCCAACAGGAGTAGAGCAGTTCTTC,CASSPTGVEQFF
TRBJ2-1,-,-,TRBV5-1,TGCGCCAGCAGCTTGACGGGGAAAAGCTCCTACAATGAGCAGTTCTTC,CASSLTGKSSYNEQFF
TRBJ1-2,-,-,TRBV27,TGTGCCAGCAGTGTCACAGGGCTGGGTGGCTACACCTTC,CASSVTGLGGYTF
TRBJ1-1,-,-,TRBV10-3,TGTGCCATCAGTGAGGGGCGTGGCTCTTTCTTT,CAISEGRGSFF
TRBJ1-5,TRBD1,few,TRBV7-2,TGTGCCAGCAGCTCCGGGCAGGGGGCGAATCAGCCCCAGCATTTT,CASSSGQGANQPQHF
TRBJ1-3,TRBD1,-,TRBV5-5,TGTGCCAGCAGCTCGTCGGCCAGGGGGAGGGGAAACACCATATATTTT,CASSSSARGRGNTIYF
TRBJ1-5,TRBD1,-,TRBV2,TGTGCCAGCAAGGGACAGAGCAATCAGCCCCAGCATTTT,CASKGQSNQPQHF
TRBJ2-3,TRBD2,-,TRBV11-2,TGTGCCAGCAGCTTAGCAGCGGGAGGGCCCACAGATACGCAGTATTTT,CASSLAAGGPTDTQYF
TRBJ2-1,TRBD1,-,TRBV10-3,TGTGCCATCAGACTATCGACAGGGTCGACCTACAATGAGCAGTTCTTC,CAIRLSTGSTYNEQFF
TRBJ2-1,TRBD1,-,TRBV5-1,TGCGCCAGCAGCTTGGGACAGGGAACCTACAATGAGCAGTTCTTC,CASSLGQGTYNEQFF
TRBJ1-5,-,few,TRBV6-1,TGTGCCAGCAGTGAAGATTACAGAAGCAATCAGCCCCAGCATTTT,CASSEDYRSNQPQHF
TRBJ1-5,-,-,TRBV9,TGTGCCAGCAGCTCCGGCAATCAGCCCCAGCATTTT,CASSSGNQPQHF
TRBJ2-5,TRBD2,-,TRBV27,TGTGCCAGCAGGAGGGCTAGCGGCTACCAAGAGACCCAGTACTTC,CASRRASGYQETQYF
TRBJ2-1,TRBD2,few,TRBV13,TGTGCCAGCAGCTTAGAGGCTAGCGGGGGGGCCTCTGCCTACAATGAGCAGTTCTTC,CASSLEASGGASAYNEQFF
TRBJ2-2,-,-,TRBV19,TGTGCCAGTAGTACAGGGGAATCCGGGGAGCTGTTTTTT,CASSTGESGELFF
TRBJ2-7,TRBD2,-,TRBV10-3,TGTGCCATCAGCGGGGGACTAGCGGATTCCTACGAGCAGTACTTC,CAISGGLADSYEQYF
TRBJ1-5,-,-,TRBV28,TGTGCCAGCAGTTTAGGGGCGGGGGCTGATCAGCCCCAGCATTTT,CASSLGAGADQPQHF
TRBJ2-1,TRBD2,-,TRBV6-2/TRBV6-3,TGTGCCAGCAGTTACTCTCCTAGCGGGTTCTCGAATGAGCAGTTCTTC,CASSYSPSGFSNEQFF
TRBJ1-3,-,-,TRBV27,TGTGCCAGCGCTACTGGGGACACCCTCTTGGGAAACACCATATATTTT,CASATGDTLLGNTIYF
TRBJ2-2,-,-,TRBV7-7,TGTGCCAGCAGCTTCCAGGGCTCCGGGGAGCTGTTTTTT,CASSFQGSGELFF
TRBJ1-5,-,-,TRBV15,TGTGCCACCAGCAGAGAACTAAATCAGCCCCAGCATTTT,CATSRELNQPQHF
TRBJ1-1,-,-,TRBV7-2,TGTGCCAGCAGCCCGAGCACTGAAGCTTTCTTT,CASSPSTEAFF
TRBJ2-1,TRBD2,-,TRBV5-4,TGTGCCAGCAGCTTGGGAGGGACTAGCGGTGAGCAGTTCTTC,CASSLGGTSGEQFF
TRBJ2-7,-,once,TRBV7-2,TGTGCCAGCAGCTTAGTGGGACAAACCTACGAGCAGTACTTC,CASSLVGQTYEQYF
TRBJ2-3,TRBD2,-,TRBV28,TGTGCCAGCAGTTTCCCAGCGGGAGGGTTTCCTGACACAGATACGCAGTATTTT,CASSFPAGGFPDTDTQYF
TRBJ1-6,-,-,TRBV19,TGTGCCAGTAGTCCGGGACAAAAGGATTCACCCCTCCACTTT,CASSPGQKDSPLHF
TRBJ1-1,TRBD1,-,TRBV19,TGTGCCAGTAGTCTAGGACAGGGGGGAATCTTAACTGAAGCTTTCTTT,CASSLGQGGILTEAFF
TRBJ2-1,-,-,TRBV19,TGTGCCAGTAGCGGACTATCCCACGGGCAGTTCTTC,CASSGLSHGQFF
TRBJ1-1,-,-,TRBV7-9,TGTGCCAGCAGCTTTGGGGGGGACACTGAAGCTTTCTTT,CASSFGGDTEAFF
TRBJ2-2,-,-,TRBV6-5,TGTGCCAGCAGACGACAGGAGTCCACCGGGGAGCTGTTTTTT,CASRRQESTGELFF
TRBJ1-1,-,few,TRBV19,TGTGCCAGTAAGAATACAGACCTCACTGAAGCTTTCTTT,CASKNTDLTEAFF
TRBJ1-1,-,-,TRBV11-2,TGTGCCAGCGGCGGGATGAACACTGAAGCTTTCTTT,CASGGMNTEAFF
TRBJ1-1,TRBD1,-,TRBV27,TGTGCCAGCAGTTTCCACGACAGGGGAAGTTGGGGCCCGAACACTGAAGCTTTCTTT,CASSFHDRGSWGPNTEAFF
TRBJ2-3,TRBD1,-,TRBV29-1,TGCAGCGTTACCGACAGGGGGTTTATTGATACGCAGTATTTT,CSVTDRGFIDTQYF
TRBJ2-7,TRBD1,-,TRBV27,TGTGCCAGCAGTTTAGGGACAGGGGGCTCCTACGAGCAGTACTTC,CASSLGTGGSYEQYF
TRBJ2-7,TRBD2,-,TRBV4-1,TGCGCCAGCAGCCAAGCCCTGACTAGCGGGTCCTACGAGCAGTACTTC,CASSQALTSGSYEQYF
TRBJ2-5,TRBD1,once,TRBV27,TGTGCCAGCAGTTCCAACAGGGGACGAGAGACCCAGTACTTC,CASSSNRGRETQYF
TRBJ2-3,-,-,TRBV6-5,TGTGCCAGCAGGACAGGAGATACGCAGTATTTT,CASRTGDTQYF
TRBJ1-3,TRBD1,-,TRBV19,TGTGCCAGTAGTATCCTCCGGACAGGGGGCTTGGACACCATATATTTT,CASSILRTGGLDTIYF
TRBJ2-2,-,-,TRBV9,TGTGCCAGCAGCGTAGCTGGCCAAAACACCGGGGAGCTGTTTTTT,CASSVAGQNTGELFF
TRBJ2-1,TRBD2,-,TRBV7-6,TGTGCCAGCAGCTTTTTATCCAGCAGACTAGCGGGGGGCAATGAGCAGTTCTTC,CASSFLSSRLAGGNEQFF
TRBJ1-2,-,few,TRBV7-2,TGTGCCAGCAGCCAAGGAGCGGGGGGGAACTATGGCTACACCTTC,CASSQGAGGNYGYTF
TRBJ2-5,TRBD1,-,TRBV24-1,TGTGCCACCAGTGAAGCCGGGACAGAAGTCCAAGAGACCCAGTACTTC,CATSEAGTEVQETQYF
TRBJ1-4,-,-,TRBV2,TGTGCCAGCAGTGATTCAGGGGCTCCTAATGAAAAACTGTTTTTT,CASSDSGAPNEKLFF